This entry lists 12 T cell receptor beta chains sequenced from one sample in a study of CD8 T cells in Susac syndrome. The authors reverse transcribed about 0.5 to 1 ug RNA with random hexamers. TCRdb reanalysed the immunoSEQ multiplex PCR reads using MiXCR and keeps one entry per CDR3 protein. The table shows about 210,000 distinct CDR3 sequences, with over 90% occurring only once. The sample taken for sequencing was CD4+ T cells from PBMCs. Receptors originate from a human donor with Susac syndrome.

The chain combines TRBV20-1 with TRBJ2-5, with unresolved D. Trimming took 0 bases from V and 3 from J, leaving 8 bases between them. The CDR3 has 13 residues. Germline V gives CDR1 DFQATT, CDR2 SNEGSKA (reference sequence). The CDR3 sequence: CSARDRVKETQYF. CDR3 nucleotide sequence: TGCAGTGCTAGAGATCGAGTGAAAGAGACCCAGTACTTC.

Here the CDR3 DNA reads TGTGCCTGGAGTATCAGGGGTCATGACTATGGCTACACCTTC. It is translated as CAWSIRGHDYGYTF. V and J are TRBV30 and TRBJ1-2, with D perhaps matching TRBD1 (6 bases). The CDR3 runs 14 residues. V dropped 2 bases and J dropped 3 bases, with 13 bases sitting between them. Germline values: CDR1 GTSNPN, CDR2 SVGIG (reference sequence).

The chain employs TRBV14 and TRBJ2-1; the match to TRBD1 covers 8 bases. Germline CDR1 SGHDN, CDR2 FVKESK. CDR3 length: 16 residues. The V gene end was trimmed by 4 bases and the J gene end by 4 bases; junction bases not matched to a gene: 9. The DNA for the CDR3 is TGTGCCAGCAGCCTTCTCCGGGACAGGAGATACAATGAGCAGTTCTTC. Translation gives CASSLLRDRRYNEQFF.

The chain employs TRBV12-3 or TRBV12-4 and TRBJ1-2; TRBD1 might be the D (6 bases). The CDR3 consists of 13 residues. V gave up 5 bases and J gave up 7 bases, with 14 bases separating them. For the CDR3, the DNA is TGTGCCAGCAGTCTCGGGGGGGGGCTTGGCTACACCTTC. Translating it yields CASSLGGGLGYTF.

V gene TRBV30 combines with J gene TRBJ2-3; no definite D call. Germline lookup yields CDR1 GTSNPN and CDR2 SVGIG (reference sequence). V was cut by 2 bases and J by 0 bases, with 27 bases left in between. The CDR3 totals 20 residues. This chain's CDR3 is CAWSMFGGDMLPSSTDTQYF. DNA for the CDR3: TGTGCCTGGAGTATGTTTGGCGGAGATATGTTACCTTCTAGCACAGATACGCAGTATTTT.

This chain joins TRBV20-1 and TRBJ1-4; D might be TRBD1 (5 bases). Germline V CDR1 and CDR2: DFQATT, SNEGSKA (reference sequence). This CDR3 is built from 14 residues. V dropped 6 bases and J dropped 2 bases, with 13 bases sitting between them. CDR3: CSAMTARTNEKLFF. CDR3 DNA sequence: TGCAGTGCCATGACAGCGCGGACTAATGAAAAACTGTTTTTT.

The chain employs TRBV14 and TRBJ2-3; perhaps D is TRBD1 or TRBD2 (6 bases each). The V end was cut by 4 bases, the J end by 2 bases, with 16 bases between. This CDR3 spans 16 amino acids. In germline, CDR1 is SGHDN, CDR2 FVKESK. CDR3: CASSPTRWGATDTQYF. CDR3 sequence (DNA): TGTGCCAGCAGCCCGACTAGGTGGGGGGCCACAGATACGCAGTATTTT. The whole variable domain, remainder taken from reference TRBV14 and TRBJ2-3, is EAGVTQFPSHSVIEKGQTVTLRCDPISGHDNLYWYRRVMGKEIKFLLHFVKESKQDESGMPNNRFLAERTGGTYSTLKVQPAELEDSGVYFCASSPTRWGATDTQYFGPGTRLTVL.

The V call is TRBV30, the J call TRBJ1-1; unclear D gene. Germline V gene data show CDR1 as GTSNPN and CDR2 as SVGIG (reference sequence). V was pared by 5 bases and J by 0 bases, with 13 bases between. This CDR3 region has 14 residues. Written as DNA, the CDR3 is TGTGCCTGGGGGCAAGCCCCTATGAACACTGAAGCTTTCTTT. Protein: CAWGQAPMNTEAFF. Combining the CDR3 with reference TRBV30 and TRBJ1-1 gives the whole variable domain SQTIHQWPATLVQPVGSPLSLECTVEGTSNPNLYWYRQAAGRGLQLLFYSVGIGQISSEVPQNLSASRPQDRQFILSSKKLLLSDSGFYLCAWGQAPMNTEAFFGQGTRLTVV.

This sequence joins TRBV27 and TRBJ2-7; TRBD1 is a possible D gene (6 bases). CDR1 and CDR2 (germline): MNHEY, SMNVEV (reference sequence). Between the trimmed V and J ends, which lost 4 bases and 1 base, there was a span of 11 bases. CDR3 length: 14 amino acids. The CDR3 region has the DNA TGTGCCAGCAGTTCCCGACAGGAGTCCTACGAGCAGTACTTC. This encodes CASSSRQESYEQYF.

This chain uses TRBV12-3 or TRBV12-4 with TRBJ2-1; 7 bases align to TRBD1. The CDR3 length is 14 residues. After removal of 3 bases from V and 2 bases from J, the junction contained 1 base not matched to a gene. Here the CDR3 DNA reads TGTGCCAGCAGTTTCGGGACAGCCTACAATGAGCAGTTCTTC. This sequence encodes CASSFGTAYNEQFF.

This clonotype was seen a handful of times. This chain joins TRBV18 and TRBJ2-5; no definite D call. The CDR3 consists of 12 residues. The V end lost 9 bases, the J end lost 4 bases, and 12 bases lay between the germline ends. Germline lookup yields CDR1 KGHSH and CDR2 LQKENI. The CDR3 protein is CASSPVGETQYF. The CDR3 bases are TGTGCCAGTAGTCCCGTCGGAGAGACCCAGTACTTC. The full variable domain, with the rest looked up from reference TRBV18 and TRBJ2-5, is NAGVMQNPRHLVRRRGQEARLRCSPMKGHSHVYWYRQLPEEGLKFMVYLQKENIIDESGMPKERFSAEFPKEGPSILRIQQVVRGDSAAYFCASSPVGETQYFGPGTRLLVL.

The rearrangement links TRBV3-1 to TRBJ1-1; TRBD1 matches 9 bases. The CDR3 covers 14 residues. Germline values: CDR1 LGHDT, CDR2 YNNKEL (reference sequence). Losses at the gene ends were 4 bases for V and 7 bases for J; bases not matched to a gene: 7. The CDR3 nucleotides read TGTGCCAGCAGCCTCGGACAGGGGCAGGGTGAAGCTTTCTTT. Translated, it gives CASSLGQGQGEAFF. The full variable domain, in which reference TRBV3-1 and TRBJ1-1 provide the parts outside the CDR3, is DTAVSQTPKYLVTQMGNDKSIKCEQNLGHDTMYWYKQDSKKFLKIMFSYNNKELIINETVPNRFSPKSPDKAHLNLHINSLELGDSAVYFCASSLGQGQGEAFFGQGTRLTVV.